This T cell receptor beta chain is from a study of CD8 T cells in ankylosing spondylitis. Study-wide results and caveats: Eight or nine highly homologous variants made up a TCR beta motif that seemed to typify ankylosing spondylitis blood.

TCRdb processed the 5' RACE reads anew with MiXCR; each CDR3 protein has one entry. The sample includes 200,000 to 250,000 distinct CDR3 sequences, roughly 6.6% of them seen just once. The V gene's germline CDR1 is SGHTA and CDR2 FQGNSA. The CDR3 spans 16 residues. Germline trimming cut 5 bases from V and 8 bases from J; bases unmatched to any gene: 14. This clonotype was counted only a few times. Its matching antigen is unknown. The chain carries TRBV7-2 and TRBJ1-2, with 10 bases fitting TRBD1. The origin of this receptor is a male donor with ankylosing spondylitis. What was sequenced was blood, either unsorted or a sorted T cell fraction (not recorded which). The CDR3, as DNA: TGTGCCAGCAGCAACCGGGACAGGGGTCGCTTTGGGGGCTACACCTTC. Its protein product is CASSNRDRGRFGGYTF.